This T cell receptor beta chain emerged from a study of shared clonotypes between healthy human individuals. Whole-study results and caveats: Across four donors, naive CD4 shared around 5%, naive CD8 more than 3%, memory CD4 roughly 2.2%, memory CD8 under 0.5%. Relative to clonotypes present in all four donors, those not shared had lower generation probabilities.

Method: immunoSEQ multiplex PCR; TCRdb's copy keeps in-frame clones and lacks some. In the table there are about 710,000 clones, around three quarters of which are singletons. The donor population consisted of healthy HIV-negative adults with no recent acute infections or vaccinations. As to this clone: Its antigen is unidentified. The sample carries other DNA sequences with the same CDR3.

The origin of this receptor is a woman younger than 45 in good health. Sequences were obtained from memory CD4+ T cells sorted from blood. Subset here: CD45RA-negative fraction.

The CDR3, as DNA: TGTGCCAGCAGTCCAGGACAGGGAGGACAGCCCCAGCATTTT. Translating it yields CASSPGQGGQPQHF. V usage is TRBV28 and J usage is TRBJ1-5; 8 bases match TRBD1. V gave up 5 bases and J gave up 7 bases; unmatched junction bases: 7. The CDR3 covers 14 residues. Germline loops: CDR1 MDHEN, CDR2 SYDVKM.